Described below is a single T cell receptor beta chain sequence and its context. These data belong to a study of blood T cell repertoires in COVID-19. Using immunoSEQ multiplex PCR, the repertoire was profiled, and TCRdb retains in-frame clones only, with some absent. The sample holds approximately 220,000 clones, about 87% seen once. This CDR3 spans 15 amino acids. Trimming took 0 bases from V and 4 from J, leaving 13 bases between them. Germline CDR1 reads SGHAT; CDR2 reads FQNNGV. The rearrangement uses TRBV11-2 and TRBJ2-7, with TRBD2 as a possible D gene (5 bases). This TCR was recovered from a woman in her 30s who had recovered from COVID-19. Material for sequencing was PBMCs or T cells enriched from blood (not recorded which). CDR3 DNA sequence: TGTGCCAGCAGCTTAGATTTTGGAGGATTATACGAGCAGTACTTC. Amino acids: CASSLDFGGLYEQYF.